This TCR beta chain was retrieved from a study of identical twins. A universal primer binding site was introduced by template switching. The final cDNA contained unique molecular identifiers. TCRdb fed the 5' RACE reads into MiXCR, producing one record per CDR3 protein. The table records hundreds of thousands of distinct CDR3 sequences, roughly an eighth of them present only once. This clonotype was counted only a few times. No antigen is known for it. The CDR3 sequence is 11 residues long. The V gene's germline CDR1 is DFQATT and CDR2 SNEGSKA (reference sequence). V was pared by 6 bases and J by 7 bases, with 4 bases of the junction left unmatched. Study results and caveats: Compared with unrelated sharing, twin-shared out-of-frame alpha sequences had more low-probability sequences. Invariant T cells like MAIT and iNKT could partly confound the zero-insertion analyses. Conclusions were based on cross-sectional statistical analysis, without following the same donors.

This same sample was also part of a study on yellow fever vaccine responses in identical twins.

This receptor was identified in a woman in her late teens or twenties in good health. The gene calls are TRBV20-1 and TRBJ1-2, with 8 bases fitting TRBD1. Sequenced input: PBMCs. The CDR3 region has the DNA TGCAGTGCCCGGACAGGGTTTGGCTACACCTTC. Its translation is CSARTGFGYTF.